This passage covers 32 T cell receptor beta chains from one sample sequenced in a study of T cell repertoires in cytomegalovirus infection. These TCRs are of unknown antigen specificity. TCRdb recomputed calls from the reads with MiXCR, one row per CDR3 protein. The sample has 450,000 to 650,000 distinct CDR3 sequences; about 39% are singletons. The sample consisted of cultured PBMCs, taken from culture after CMV antigen stimulation. The receptors derive from a human donor in good health (CMV status not recorded). Some clones in this sample may be carry-over from other donors' samples.

This clonotype was seen more than once but under ten times. V usage is TRBV12-3 or TRBV12-4 and J usage is TRBJ2-2; D not certain. The V gene lost 6 bases and the J gene lost 8 bases, with 13 bases spanning the gap. This CDR3 has 13 residues. The CDR3 region is CASSSPLGGELFF. CDR3 DNA: TGTGCCAGCAGCTCTCCTCTAGGTGGGGAGCTGTTTTTT.

In its sample, this clonotype was seen a few times. The V call is TRBV6-1, the J call TRBJ2-2; D is unresolved. This CDR3 has 13 residues. In germline, CDR1 is MNHNS, CDR2 SASEGT. The ends were cut back, 6 bases at V and 5 bases at J, with 10 bases in the middle. The DNA for the CDR3 is TGTGCCAGCAGCCAGGTTTTAACCGGGGAGCTGTTTTTT. It translates to CASSQVLTGELFF.

The chain links TRBV7-9 to TRBJ2-2, with unresolved D. The V gene's germline CDR1 is SEHNR and CDR2 FQNEAQ (reference sequence). The CDR3 is 15 amino acids. The germline V and J ends were trimmed by 1 base and 0 bases, with 6 bases remaining between them. Here the CDR3 DNA reads TGTGCCAGCAGCTTAGGACCCGCGAACACCGGGGAGCTGTTTTTT. Residues: CASSLGPANTGELFF. The whole variable domain, remainder taken from reference TRBV7-9 and TRBJ2-2, is DTGVSQNPRHKITKRGQNVTFRCDPISEHNRLYWYRQTLGQGPEFLTYFQNEAQLEKSRLLSDRFSAERPKGSFSTLEIQRTEQGDSAMYLCASSLGPANTGELFFGEGSRLTVL.

This clonotype showed up just a few times. This chain uses TRBV2 with TRBJ2-1, with D possibly being TRBD2 (6 bases). The CDR3 loop spans 13 amino acids. V lost 3 bases and J 8 bases, leaving 11 bases between the germline ends. In germline, CDR1 is SNHLY, CDR2 FYNNEI. CDR3 DNA: TGTGCCAGCAGTGACTTGTGGGGGGATGAGCAGTTCTTC. Protein product: CASSDLWGDEQFF.

This rearrangement joins TRBV20-1 to TRBJ2-3, with TRBD2 identical over 10 bases. In germline, CDR1 is DFQATT, CDR2 SNEGSKA (reference sequence). J gave up 5 bases and V 6 bases, and 8 bases lay outside the gene matches. This CDR3 spans 14 amino acids. The CDR3 DNA is TGCAGTGCCAGTAGCGGGGGGCAAGGAGATACGCAGTATTTT. Protein: CSASSGGQGDTQYF.

The chain links TRBV18 to TRBJ2-6; perhaps TRBD1 as D (6 bases). The germline CDR1 and CDR2 sequences are KGHSH and LQKENI. V lost 5 bases and J 0 bases, leaving 8 bases between the germline ends. The CDR3 has 15 amino acids. The CDR3 nucleotides read TGTGCCAGCTCAGGACAGCCCTCTGGGGCCAACGTCCTGACTTTC. Its translation: CASSGQPSGANVLTF.

This clonotype was seen a few times. The rearrangement joins TRBV5-5 to TRBJ2-3, with TRBD2 matching 9 bases. CDR3 length equals 15 residues. J lost 6 bases, V lost 4 bases, and 9 bases had no gene match. The germline CDR1 and CDR2 sequences are SGHKS and YYEKEE (reference sequence). The CDR3, as DNA: TGTGCCAGCAGCCCAGCCGTAGCGGGAGCCGATACGCAGTATTTT. Its translation is CASSPAVAGADTQYF.

This clonotype showed up many times. The chain uses TRBV12-3 or TRBV12-4 and TRBJ1-5; TRBD1 matches at 8 bases. V shed 4 bases, J shed 4 bases, and the junction held 6 bases outside the gene matches. The CDR3 is 15 amino acids. CDR3 coding DNA: TGTGCCAGCAGTTCCACAGGGGGTTTGAATCAGCCCCAGCATTTT. It yields the protein CASSSTGGLNQPQHF.

Here the CDR3 reads CASSYGGQLNTEAFF. CDR3 in DNA: TGTGCCAGCAGTTACGGAGGACAGCTGAACACTGAAGCTTTCTTT. The rearrangement joins TRBV6-5 to TRBJ1-1; possible D gene TRBD1, 6 bases. The germline V gene encodes CDR1 MNHEY and CDR2 SVGAGI. V lost 2 bases and J lost 0, with 10 bases in between. This CDR3 is built from 15 residues.

The sample holds a few counts of this clonotype. This chain joins TRBV6-2 or TRBV6-3 and TRBJ2-7; the match to TRBD2 covers 7 bases. V dropped 8 bases and J dropped 4; count of bases not matched to a gene: 14. The CDR3 is 15 amino acids. Looked up from germline, CDR1 is MNHEY and CDR2 is SVGEGT. In DNA, the CDR3 is TGTGCCAGCCTACGCCTTCTGGGCGGGAGTTACGAGCAGTACTTC. It encodes CASLRLLGGSYEQYF.

Only a few counts were recorded for this clonotype. V usage is TRBV7-6 and J usage is TRBJ2-3; no clear D. Trimming removed 5 bases at V and 1 base at J, with 7 bases between. The CDR3 consists of 13 residues. CDR1 is SGHVS, CDR2 FNYEAQ, per germline. CDR3 amino acids: CASSAWGTDTQYF. The CDR3 DNA is TGTGCCAGCAGCGCGTGGGGCACAGATACGCAGTATTTT.

This clonotype was recorded a few times. The chain employs TRBV7-9 and TRBJ2-5; D gene unclear. The germline gives CDR1 SEHNR, CDR2 FQNEAQ (reference sequence). V lost 2 bases to trimming and J lost 0 bases, with 13 bases between them. This CDR3 has 16 residues. CDR3 DNA: TGTGCCAGCAGCTTAATTTTTGTGGCAGACCAAGAGACCCAGTACTTC. It translates to CASSLIFVADQETQYF.

The chain couples TRBV12-3 or TRBV12-4 to TRBJ1-4; D is unresolved. Trimming pared 0 bases from V and 7 bases from J, leaving 9 bases between. The CDR3 has 14 amino acids. The CDR3 spells CASSLAVSGEKLFF. The CDR3 region has the DNA TGTGCCAGCAGTTTAGCGGTTTCGGGTGAAAAACTGTTTTTT.

The gene calls are TRBV7-8 and TRBJ1-4; D possibly corresponds to TRBD1 (5 bases). The germline CDR1 and CDR2 sequences are SGHVS and FQNEAQ. Trimming stripped 6 bases from V and 3 bases from J, with 17 bases between. The CDR3 covers 16 residues. CDR3 loop: CASSPRHRDPNEKLFF. The CDR3 bases are TGTGCCAGCAGTCCTCGCCACCGGGACCCTAATGAAAAACTGTTTTTT.

V and J are TRBV6-7 and TRBJ2-1; TRBD1 aligns across 9 bases. TRBV6-7 has ORF status, its function being uncertain. Trimming at V came to 6 bases and at J to 8 bases, leaving 8 bases not matched to a gene. The CDR3 runs to 14 residues. The CDR3 nucleotides are TGTGCCAGCAGGCCGGGACAGGGCCACGATGAGCAGTTCTTC. It encodes CASRPGQGHDEQFF.

This clonotype has ten or more counts. V and J are TRBV7-2 and TRBJ2-7; 12 bases agree with TRBD1. CDR3 length equals 17 residues. The germline gives CDR1 SGHTA, CDR2 FQGNSA. J was trimmed by 4 bases and V by 7 bases; bases with no gene match: 14. CDR3 protein: CASTRSSGTGGFYEQYF. The CDR3 DNA follows: TGTGCCAGCACCCGCAGTTCCGGGACAGGGGGCTTTTACGAGCAGTACTTC.

The V gene is TRBV6-1, the J gene TRBJ2-2; a weak D match, TRBD2 (6 bases). The germline CDR1 and CDR2 sequences are MNHNS and SASEGT. The ends were cut back, 5 bases at V and 5 bases at J, with 15 bases in the middle. The CDR3 has 15 amino acids. CDR3 in amino acids: CASSYAGPRTGELFF. CDR3 DNA: TGTGCCAGCAGTTACGCGGGACCCAGGACCGGGGAGCTGTTTTTT.

The chain joins TRBV11-2 to TRBJ1-2; TRBD1 aligns across 7 bases. Germline-derived CDR1 and CDR2 are SGHAT and FQNNGV. The V gene end was trimmed by 5 bases and the J gene end by 0 bases; junction bases not matched to a gene: 9. The CDR3 loop spans 16 amino acids. This CDR3 reads CASSLTGATSNYGYTF. DNA of the CDR3: TGTGCCAGCAGCCTTACAGGGGCCACCTCTAACTATGGCTACACCTTC.

This clonotype occurred a few times. The rearrangement uses TRBV7-2 and TRBJ1-2, with 11 bases lining up with TRBD1. Germline CDR1 reads SGHTA; CDR2 reads FQGNSA. Trimming at V came to 5 bases and at J to 4 bases, leaving 6 bases not matched to a gene. There are 15 residues in the CDR3. CDR3 protein: CASSEWTGGSYGYTF. CDR3 nucleotide sequence: TGTGCCAGCAGCGAGTGGACAGGGGGCTCCTATGGCTACACCTTC. Complete variable domain (other parts from reference TRBV7-2 and TRBJ1-2): GAGVSQSPSNKVTEKGKDVELRCDPISGHTALYWYRQSLGQGLEFLIYFQGNSAPDKSGLPSDRFSAERTGGSVSTLTIQRTQQEDSAVYLCASSEWTGGSYGYTFGSGTRLTVV.

This clonotype was seen ten or more times. The chain is built from TRBV12-3 or TRBV12-4 and TRBJ1-1; D uncertain. V lost 3 bases to trimming and J lost 6 bases, with 5 bases between them. There are 11 residues in the CDR3. The CDR3 region has the DNA TGTGCCAGCAGTTTCCTCGCTGAAGCTTTCTTT. It specifies CASSFLAEAFF.

This clonotype is a singleton in its sample. J is TRBJ2-5 and V is TRBV4-1; D ambiguous. Trimming left V 0 bases short and J 7 bases short, with 12 bases between. The V gene's germline CDR1 is MGHRA and CDR2 YSYEKL. The CDR3 runs to 14 residues. This CDR3 is CASSQDEVYGTQYF. CDR3 DNA sequence: TGCGCCAGCAGCCAAGACGAGGTTTATGGGACCCAGTACTTC.

In this sample, this clonotype turned up a few times. V usage is TRBV14 and J usage is TRBJ2-6, with D hard to call. The germline V gene has CDR1 SGHDN and CDR2 FVKESK. V was pared by 6 bases and J by 0 bases, with 12 bases between. The CDR3 has 16 amino acids. The CDR3 DNA follows: TGTGCCAGCAGACCCTATACCCACTCTGGGGCCAACGTCCTGACTTTC. Protein: CASRPYTHSGANVLTF.

The chain combines TRBV7-8 with TRBJ2-7, with 7 bases that match TRBD2. V lost 1 base and J lost 3; bases outside the gene matches: 3. Germline V gene lookup returns CDR1 SGHVS and CDR2 FQNEAQ. The CDR3 is 14 amino acids. CDR3 loop: CASSLVSGGYEQYF. In DNA form, the CDR3 reads TGTGCCAGCAGCTTAGTATCGGGGGGCTACGAGCAGTACTTC. Drawing the rest from reference TRBV7-8 and TRBJ2-7, the complete variable domain is GAGVSQSPRYKVAKRGQDVALRCDPISGHVSLFWYQQALGQGPEFLTYFQNEAQLDKSGLPSDRFFAERPEGSVSTLKIQRTQQEDSAVYLCASSLVSGGYEQYFGPGTRLTVT.

The CDR3 sequence: CASSEGGGGGETQYF. DNA of the CDR3: TGTGCCAGCAGTGAAGGCGGGGGGGGTGGAGAGACCCAGTACTTC. V is TRBV6-1 and J is TRBJ2-5, with TRBD2 identical over 9 bases. The CDR3 has 15 residues. The germline gives CDR1 MNHNS, CDR2 SASEGT. V shed 1 base and J 4 bases; nucleotides not matched to a gene: 4.

The sample holds a few counts of this clonotype. V gene TRBV7-2 combines with J gene TRBJ2-7; 11 nucleotides line up with TRBD2. V lost 0 bases to trimming and J lost 2 bases; unmatched junction nucleotides: 3. Germline CDR1 SGHTA, CDR2 FQGNSA. CDR3 length equals 16 residues. The CDR3 region has the DNA TGTGCCAGCAGCTTAGCCGGGACTAGCGGCCCCTACGAGCAGTACTTC. Its protein is CASSLAGTSGPYEQYF.

The chain employs TRBV10-3 and TRBJ2-2, with 7 bases aligning to TRBD1. The J segment lost 0 bases and the V segment lost 8 bases, leaving 6 bases of the junction unmatched. The CDR3 runs to 15 residues. Germline V lookup: CDR1 ENHRY, CDR2 SYGVKD. CDR3 in amino acids: CAIGRQGPNTGELFF. The CDR3 DNA sequence: TGTGCCATCGGCAGACAGGGACCGAACACCGGGGAGCTGTTTTTT.

The gene calls are TRBV7-9 and TRBJ1-4; D unclear. Germline CDR1 and CDR2: SEHNR and FQNEAQ (reference sequence). The length of the CDR3 is 16 residues. Trimming stripped 1 base from V and 0 bases from J, with 9 bases between. The CDR3 is CASSLGGPATNEKLFF. As DNA, the CDR3 is TGTGCCAGCAGCTTAGGCGGACCTGCAACTAATGAAAAACTGTTTTTT.

As DNA, the CDR3 is TGTGCCAGCGAGGGGGTTGTGGCTAACTATGGCTACACCTTC. It specifies CASEGVVANYGYTF. V and J are TRBV18 and TRBJ1-2, with D possibly TRBD1 on 6 matching bases. This CDR3 has 14 amino acids. The germline V gene encodes CDR1 KGHSH and CDR2 LQKENI. The ends were cut back, 8 bases at V and 0 bases at J, with 13 bases in the middle.

V gene TRBV7-2 combines with J gene TRBJ1-2; weak D call: TRBD1 (5 bases). This CDR3 has 15 amino acids. Germline lookup yields CDR1 SGHTA and CDR2 FQGNSA. V was clipped by 2 bases and J by 2 bases, with 12 bases between them. The CDR3 DNA follows: TGTGCCAGCAGCTTATGGGGCAGTTCGAACTATGGCTACACCTTC. Translating it yields CASSLWGSSNYGYTF. Full variable domain (outside the CDR3, taken from reference TRBV7-2 and TRBJ1-2): GAGVSQSPSNKVTEKGKDVELRCDPISGHTALYWYRQSLGQGLEFLIYFQGNSAPDKSGLPSDRFSAERTGGSVSTLTIQRTQQEDSAVYLCASSLWGSSNYGYTFGSGTRLTVV.

In this sample, this clonotype turned up a few times. The chain combines TRBV4-3 with TRBJ1-1; D ambiguous. Trimming pared 5 bases from V and 1 base from J, leaving 11 bases between. CDR1 and CDR2 (germline): LGHNA, YSLEER. CDR3 length: 14 residues. CDR3 sequence (DNA): TGCGCCAGCAGCACGCGCGGGGAGAACACTGAAGCTTTCTTT. Its translation is CASSTRGENTEAFF.

This clonotype has just a few counts. V is TRBV20-1 and J is TRBJ2-3; no firm D call. CDR1 DFQATT and CDR2 SNEGSKA come from the germline V gene (reference sequence). V lost 3 bases, J lost 0 bases, and 4 bases lay in between. The CDR3 has 12 amino acids. The DNA for the CDR3 is TGCAGTGCTAGCGACAGCACAGATACGCAGTATTTT. Its translation is CSASDSTDTQYF.

The chain carries TRBV7-6 and TRBJ1-5, with D possibly being TRBD1 (5 bases). CDR1 and CDR2 (germline): SGHVS, FNYEAQ. This CDR3 has 16 residues. With 1 base removed from V and 1 base from J, the gap between germline ends came to 11 bases. The CDR3 region has the DNA TGTGCCAGCAGCTTAGGAGGGGCTGGGAGCAATCAGCCCCAGCATTTT. Its translation: CASSLGGAGSNQPQHF.